These 10 T cell receptor beta chains share one sample of origin, sequenced in a study of blood T cell repertoires in COVID-19. The assay was immunoSEQ multiplex PCR, and TCRdb's table has in-frame clones only and misses some. The sample includes about 270,000 clones, 84% of them seen just once. Sequences were obtained from peripheral blood. The receptor source for this set is a human donor with COVID-19, enrolled during active disease. The donor label of this sample is uncertain.

The chain is built from TRBV18 and TRBJ1-2, with D possibly matching TRBD1 (6 bases). This CDR3 comprises 14 residues. Germline V CDR1 and CDR2: KGHSH, LQKENI. The V end lost 3 bases, the J end lost 6 bases, and 14 bases lay between the germline ends. CDR3 region: CASSPPGQWDGYTF. The CDR3 DNA sequence: TGTGCCAGCTCACCTCCGGGACAATGGGATGGCTACACCTTC.

This chain uses TRBV6-6 with TRBJ1-5; perhaps TRBD1 as D (6 bases). The CDR3 has 17 amino acids. V lost 5 bases, J lost 3 bases, and 20 bases lay in between. Per germline, CDR1 MNHNY and CDR2 SVGAGI (reference sequence). The CDR3 spells CASSHNNREGDNQPQHF. The CDR3 DNA is TGTGCCAGCAGTCATAACAACAGGGAGGGGGACAATCAGCCCCAGCATTTT.

J is TRBJ1-4 and V is TRBV4-2, with D maybe TRBD1 (6 bases). The CDR3 sequence is 14 residues long. The germline gives CDR1 LGHNA, CDR2 YNFKEQ. Trimming pared 4 bases from V and 4 bases from J, leaving 10 bases between. CDR3 residues: CASSRTVLNEKLFF. CDR3 nucleotides: TGTGCCAGCAGCCGGACAGTACTTAATGAAAAACTGTTTTTT.

The chain recombines TRBV7-3 with TRBJ1-2; 12 bases fit TRBD1. Losses at the gene ends were 5 bases for V and 8 bases for J; bases not matched to a gene: 15. The CDR3 extends over 17 amino acids. CDR1 and CDR2 (germline): SGHTA, FQGTGA. The CDR3 nucleotides read TGTGCCAGCAGCCCCCACGGTGGGGGACAGGGGGCGGGCGGCTACACCTTC. Protein: CASSPHGGGQGAGGYTF.

The V call is TRBV28, the J call TRBJ2-2, with TRBD1 identical over 7 bases. The trim removed 6 bases at V and 3 bases at J, leaving 13 bases unmatched. Germline CDR1 is MDHEN and CDR2 is SYDVKM. This CDR3 comprises 17 residues. CDR3 residues: CASSPGPGTDYTGELFF. CDR3 nucleotide sequence: TGTGCCAGCAGCCCCGGCCCCGGGACAGACTACACCGGGGAGCTGTTTTTT.

The rearrangement uses TRBV28 and TRBJ2-5; D might be TRBD1 (5 bases). The germline V gene has CDR1 MDHEN and CDR2 SYDVKM. Trimming removed 5 bases from V and 5 bases from J, with 9 bases in between. This CDR3 has 12 amino acids. Here the CDR3 DNA reads TGTGCCAGCAGTCTCCCAGGGGAGACCCAGTACTTC. The encoded protein is CASSLPGETQYF.

CDR3 bases: TGCAGCGGGGGCTATGATACGCAGTATTTT. Translated: CSGGYDTQYF. J is TRBJ2-3 and V is TRBV29-1, with D perhaps TRBD1 (5 bases). The CDR3 has 10 amino acids. The ends were cut back, 7 bases at V and 6 bases at J, with 8 bases in the middle. Germline V gene data show CDR1 as SQVTM and CDR2 as ANQGSEA.

The gene calls are TRBV7-2 and TRBJ2-7; 8 bases agree with TRBD2. After removal of 5 bases from V and 3 bases from J, the junction contained 9 bases not matched to a gene. Germline V CDR1 and CDR2: SGHTA, FQGNSA. CDR3 size: 15 residues. This CDR3 reads CASSAPGLGGYEQYF. The CDR3 DNA sequence: TGTGCCAGCAGCGCCCCGGGACTAGGGGGCTACGAGCAGTACTTC.

This clone was recorded only once. The chain carries TRBV5-1 and TRBJ1-1; no firm D call. CDR1 and CDR2 from the germline V gene are SGHRS and YFSETQ. This CDR3 comprises 14 residues. The V gene lost 0 bases and the J gene lost 1 base, with 7 bases spanning the gap. The CDR3, as DNA: TGCGCCAGCAGCTTGGAGGCAGGGAACACTGAAGCTTTCTTT. Translated, it gives CASSLEAGNTEAFF.

This chain uses TRBV5-1 with TRBJ2-3, with 9 bases aligning to TRBD2. V was clipped by 2 bases and J by 2 bases; unmatched bases: 6. CDR3 length equals 16 residues. Germline CDR1 and CDR2: SGHRS and YFSETQ. CDR3 DNA sequence: TGCGCCAGCAGCTTTTATCTAGCGGGGACCACAGATACGCAGTATTTT. Translation: CASSFYLAGTTDTQYF.